This T cell receptor beta chain was documented in a study of cytomegalovirus exposure and HLA in healthy donors (dated by TCRdb to 2016 to 2017). A note on the overall study: According to an earlier analysis of 587 of the donors, some 180 million T cells yielded roughly 110 million unique TCR beta sequences and approximately 300 Gb of sequence data. Roughly 300 gigabases of sequencing data and 75 million to 85 million unique TCR sequences made up an early release that covered over 550 HLA-typed donors. Among the roughly 400 genotyped donors, roughly 80% belonged to the genetic ancestry cluster associated with self-reported Caucasian donors. The study aimed to test whether signatures of past pathogen exposure could be identified by cataloging public T cell receptors. The T cell repertoires of 666 subjects were profiled by immunosequencing and related to cytomegalovirus serostatus. Along with the approximately 650-subject first cohort, a separate validation cohort of about 110 different subjects was used. The study combined high-throughput TCR immunosequencing, statistical association of individual TCRs with disease status, and machine learning to predict cytomegalovirus infection status. A later analysis re-analyzed previously published TCR beta repertoires from 666 donors and added high-resolution HLA genotyping to study TCR occurrence patterns. In the later analysis, no new phenotypic data were used to find candidate immune exposures; instead, reliance was placed on TCR beta sequences and their occurrence across donors. An earlier analysis of 587 of the donors used high-throughput TCR beta sequencing to judge whether each TCR beta V gene segment behaved as functional or pseudogenic. Donor age, sex, ethnicity and CMV serostatus were compiled alongside the repertoire data. In a later genetic analysis, genome-wide SNP genotypes for about three fifths of the roughly 670 donors were used, and that subset was treated as a discovery cohort. Every discovery cohort repertoire had been produced on one sequencing platform. Class I and class II HLA loci were covered by the typing at four-digit resolution. Typing coverage differed by locus: A, B, C, DRB1 and DQB1 were typed in about 629-640 donors, DQA1 in approximately 520, DPA1 in around 600, and DPB1 in 400 to 490. Roughly 5 DR-DQ haplotypes were handled as single units for association and clustering, since linkage in the cohort was strong. Across 300 to 400 genotyped donors of the cohort, an average of about 200,000 unique TCR beta nucleotide sequences per donor were sequenced, and 15% to 20% of those sequences were non-productive.

A word on this clone: No antigen is known for it. No base qualities exist here, and no much larger clone lies one base off it.

Broad study findings and their caveats: Because some donors lacked HLA typing at each locus, the association tests relied only on the typed subset. Cytomegalovirus status was reported to be diagnosed by the classifier with high specificity and sensitivity in both the original and validation cohorts. A later analysis associated some 17,000 TCR beta sequences with specific HLA alleles at a false discovery rate of 0.05. In an earlier analysis of over 550 of the donors, most TCR beta V segments were observed in productive rearrangements about 90% or about 30% of the time, broadly matching IMGT annotations. The cohort was sequenced for TCR beta chains only, and without alpha or paired-chain data the features that could be detected were limited. Because counts were too low, approximately 15 rarely observed V segments, including chromosome 9 orphons, were excluded from the earlier analysis of several hundred of the donors. A cluster of highly shared sequence variants was judged likely to be a technical artifact of the sequencing pipeline. Several of the top co-occurrence clusters appeared to be linked to parvovirus B19, influenza, CMV and Epstein-Barr virus, according to a later analysis. A later genetic analysis associated a missense DCLRE1C variant with V-gene and J-gene trimming of TCR beta chains, and an independent cohort replicated the association. In a later genetic analysis, fewer N-insertions in productive TCRs were reported among donors in an Asian-associated ancestry cluster than the roughly 700-donor mean. The authors suggested that the approach could potentially be extended to other disease states and immunological phenotypes. A further reported finding was that TCR beta sequences accurately predicted the HLA-A and HLA-B alleles for most subjects in the first cohort. A later analysis found that HLA-associated TCR beta chains were more clonally expanded and had lower generation probabilities than equally common non-associated chains. Strong co-occurrence of HLA alleles, especially DR and DQ, made assigning TCR associations to individual alleles difficult. Three of the identified cytomegalovirus-associated TCR beta chains were confirmed in vitro to be specific for cytomegalovirus antigens. Roughly uniform sequencing depth across donors was assumed in presence/absence analyses, although this assumption may not hold. The study gave a list of 150 to 200 TCR beta chains associated with cytomegalovirus. Most TCR sequences were seen in very few donors, while some public TCRs were found in many individuals. Linkage disequilibrium might explain the correlated functional status among segregating V segments, but an unknown experimental factor could not be ruled out. Immune exposure information for the cohort was limited to CMV serostatus. Most CMV-associated TCR beta chains appeared to be HLA-restricted in a later analysis, and the HLA associations seemed to be driven largely by CMV exposure. A later analysis found that TCR association rates varied across HLA loci, with DRB1 alleles showing the most associated TCRs and HLA-C alleles the fewest.

In total, approximately 610 healthy bone marrow donors made up the cohort. At the time of sampling, every cohort member was nominally healthy, though immune exposures that went unrecorded were likely present. The donor tested CMV seropositive and was one of the 289 seropositive cohort members. A peripheral blood sample was provided by each donor, and peripheral blood mononuclear cells were used for TCR beta sequencing. Genomic DNA extraction from the blood cell samples was performed with the Qiagen DNeasy Blood Extraction Kit. To prepare the library, the immunoSEQ multiplex PCR assay was applied. A mixture of 60 forward primers for TCR Vbeta segments and 13 reverse primers for TCR Jbeta segments was used in the multiplex PCR. The CDR3 region of rearranged TCR beta genes was amplified from genomic DNA with a multiplex PCR assay. The Illumina HiSeq System was used to sequence the amplified TCR beta libraries as 87-base-pair reads. The source study handled its data this way. In a later analysis, approximately 74 million unique TCR beta chains were counted across the 500 to 850 repertoires, and approximately 9.9 million of these chains were shared by at least two donors. A nearest-neighbor algorithm error-corrected the raw reads and collapsed the reads into unique sequences, merging closely related sequences to remove PCR and sequencing errors. V, D and J gene segments were assigned by aligning CDR3 sequences to IMGT reference sequences. For a sequence to be retained, a match of at least six nucleotides was required to both a V gene segment and a J gene segment. A rearrangement counted as productive if the CDR3 had no stop codons and remained in frame with V and J, and every other rearrangement counted as non-productive. CDR3 was defined by IMGT convention, running from the second conserved V-encoded cysteine to the conserved J-encoded phenylalanine. The earlier analysis of 500 to 650 of the donors excluded any sequence lacking an unambiguous match to a single V gene segment. In an earlier analysis of more than 500 of the donors, a V segment was called functional when productive rearrangements were above 56.7%, and segregating when the standard deviation between donors exceeded 5%. A statistical classification framework was built for diagnosing cytomegalovirus status from the catalog of TCR beta chain sequences. In a later analysis, V and J genes were assigned by comparing TCR nucleotide sequences against IMGT/GENE-DB human TR gene sequences. In a later analysis, CDR3 sequences and most-parsimonious VDJ recombination scenarios were assigned using the TCRdist pipeline. In a later analysis, every TCR beta chain was defined by the combination of its CDR3 amino acid sequence and its V-gene family, and reads without a unique V-gene family were dropped. As a way to deal with suspected cross-contamination and a sequencing artifact, a later analysis dropped hundreds of nucleotide sequences that were highly shared and had low generation probability. In a later analysis, a clonal expansion index was calculated for each public chain from normalized within-repertoire ranks of inferred template counts. In a later analysis, generation probabilities were computed using a VDJ recombination model fitted to out-of-frame rearrangements, and the results were checked against IGoR. In a later analysis, hypergeometric tests were used to score TCR-TCR, TCR-HLA and TCR-CMV co-occurrence, with a repertoire-size bias correction applied to TCR pairs. To estimate false discovery rates, a later analysis permuted the HLA or CMV assignments 20 times. A later analysis grouped co-occurring TCRs with DBSCAN, adding TCRdist sequence similarity when clustering within HLA-allele-positive subsets. Repertoires with fewer than 30,000 or more than 120,000 public chains, plus five repertoires with anomalous nucleotide sharing, were excluded from co-occurrence clustering. This immuneACCESS table, as held by TCRdb, lists in-frame sequences with V and J called but not all clones. Of the missing ones, under half trace to an unresolved V gene in checked studies; the others have no known cause. Clone size and the V and J calls come from that table; the DNA yielded D and trimming. In all, the sample holds 75,000 to 95,000 clones, and 78% of those were seen once. 4.6% of the sample goes to the ten largest clones.

The clonotype originates from a woman in her 40s in good health and CMV-seropositive. The source material was PBMCs.

The sequenced DNA is TGTGCTAGTGGTCCCCCCGGGACAGGGGTCCAGACCCAGTACTTC. This sequence encodes CASGPPGTGVQTQYF. The sequence is built from TRBV12-5 and TRBJ2-5, and 10 junction bases match TRBD1. Compared with germline, V lacks 5 bases and J lacks 6 bases; bases without a gene match: 9. The germline V gene gives CDR1 as LGHNT and CDR2 as FRNRAP. There are 15 amino acids in the CDR3, from cysteine to phenylalanine inclusive. Just CDR3 DNA is preserved here, 45 bases in frame from base 1.